A single sample is the source of the 25 T cell receptor beta chains below, sequenced in a study of Ad26.COV2.S vaccination and SARS-CoV-2 variants. The treatment denotes: 15 to 20 received Ad26.COV2.S at low or high dose, single or two shots; about 5 received placebo; per-sample allocation not given. All samples were drawn on day 63, counting from the first vaccine or placebo injection. TCRdb's table, derived via immunoSEQ multiplex PCR, lists solely in-frame clones and lacks some. The sample lists 300,000 to 350,000 clones; around 81% were seen once. The sample here was peripheral blood, taken in a trial of Ad26.COV2.S vaccine versus placebo. Receptor source: a person aged 18-65 years who received the Ad26.COV2.S COVID-19 vaccine or a placebo.

In its sample, this clone was seen once. This chain uses TRBV10-3 with TRBJ2-3; perhaps TRBD1 as D (5 bases). CDR1 and CDR2 from the germline V gene are ENHRY and SYGVKD. This CDR3 region has 12 residues. V dropped 11 bases and J dropped 3 bases, with 12 bases sitting between them. CDR3 protein: CASQGWTDTQYF. CDR3 coding DNA: TGTGCCTCCCAGGGTTGGACAGATACGCAGTATTTT.

The sample holds one count of this clone. J is TRBJ2-7 and V is TRBV5-1; D is perhaps TRBD1 or TRBD2 (6 bases each). The length of the CDR3 is 16 residues. With 3 bases removed from V and 5 bases from J, the gap between germline ends came to 21 bases. Germline CDR1 and CDR2: SGHRS and YFSETQ. This CDR3 is CASSWGDATGSDEQYF. CDR3 coding DNA: TGCGCCAGCAGCTGGGGGGACGCGACAGGTTCGGACGAGCAGTACTTC.

The chain couples TRBV18 to TRBJ1-2, with unresolved D. This CDR3 comprises 14 residues. The germline gives CDR1 KGHSH, CDR2 LQKENI. The V gene lost 3 bases and the J gene lost 3 bases, with 11 bases spanning the gap. For the CDR3, the DNA is TGTGCCAGCTCACCGACGGACCCCGACTATGGCTACACCTTC. It translates to CASSPTDPDYGYTF.

This sequence joins TRBV7-2 and TRBJ2-3, with 12 bases identical to TRBD2. The length of the CDR3 is 17 residues. V was clipped by 2 bases and J by 5 bases; unmatched bases: 8. Germline-derived CDR1 and CDR2 are SGHTA and FQGNSA. The CDR3: CASSLPGGLAGLDTQYF. The CDR3 nucleotides are TGTGCCAGCAGCTTACCGGGGGGACTAGCGGGTTTAGATACGCAGTATTTT.

This chain links TRBV5-8 with TRBJ2-1; weak D call: TRBD2 (5 bases). Germline V gene data show CDR1 as SGHTS and CDR2 as YDEGEE. CDR3 length: 16 residues. Trimming removed 10 bases at V and 3 bases at J, with 23 bases between. The CDR3 here is CAGRKPGGGLYNEQFF. The CDR3 bases are TGTGCCGGCCGGAAGCCCGGAGGAGGCCTCTACAATGAGCAGTTCTTC.

The chain carries TRBV12-3 or TRBV12-4 and TRBJ1-5, with D hard to call. V shed 2 bases and J shed 1 base, with 3 bases lying between them. The CDR3 is 13 amino acids. CDR3 sequence (DNA): TGTGCCAGCAGTTTAAAAAGCAATCAGCCCCAGCATTTT. This translates into CASSLKSNQPQHF.

The rearrangement joins TRBV2 to TRBJ2-4; 10 nucleotides agree with TRBD1. CDR1 and CDR2 (germline): SNHLY, FYNNEI. The CDR3 is 15 amino acids. V was clipped by 10 bases and J by 0 bases; unmatched bases: 6. The CDR3, as DNA: TGTGCCACTACCTGGACAGGGGGAGCCAAAAACATTCAGTACTTC. Protein sequence: CATTWTGGAKNIQYF.

The chain has TRBV2 and TRBJ2-3; D not certain. CDR3 size: 11 residues. CDR1 and CDR2 (germline): SNHLY, FYNNEI. Trimming cost V 6 bases and J 5 bases, with 6 bases left between them. The CDR3 is CASRREDTQYF. The CDR3 region has the DNA TGTGCCAGCAGGAGAGAAGATACGCAGTATTTT.

This clone was detected a few times. V is TRBV5-4 and J is TRBJ1-6; TRBD1 matches 7 bases. CDR3 length equals 15 residues. The ends lost 4 bases at V and 5 bases at J; junction bases unmatched: 6. Germline values: CDR1 SGHNT, CDR2 YYREEE (reference sequence). CDR3 sequence reads: CASSMTGTDNSPLHF. The CDR3 DNA reads as TGTGCCAGCAGCATGACCGGGACAGATAATTCACCCCTCCACTTT.

The chain uses TRBV5-4 and TRBJ2-4; 10 nucleotides agree with TRBD2. V dropped 3 bases and J dropped 8; count of bases not matched to a gene: 5. The CDR3 extends over 14 amino acids. Germline values: CDR1 SGHNT, CDR2 YYREEE (reference sequence). Written as DNA, the CDR3 is TGTGCCAGCAGCTCAAGCGGGGGGGTCGACATTCAGTACTTC. Translated: CASSSSGGVDIQYF.

This clone has only one observation. This CDR3 is CASSTSGGDTGELFF. CDR3 coding DNA: TGTGCCAGCAGCACTAGCGGGGGTGACACCGGGGAGCTGTTTTTT. V and J are TRBV6-6 and TRBJ2-2; 11 bases line up with TRBD2. The germline gives CDR1 MNHNY, CDR2 SVGAGI (reference sequence). Trimming took 6 bases from V and 3 from J; bases not matched to a gene: 3. The CDR3 length is 15 residues.

This clone was seen more than once but under ten times. The V and J genes are TRBV15 and TRBJ1-4; TRBD1 aligns across 10 bases. V gave up 1 base and J gave up 7 bases; unmatched junction bases: 3. CDR3 size: 15 residues. CDR1 is LNHNV and CDR2 is YYDKDF in the germline V gene (reference sequence). The CDR3 nucleotides are TGTGCCACCAGCAGAGTAAGGACAGGGGGTGAAAAACTGTTTTTT. Residues: CATSRVRTGGEKLFF.

The gene calls are TRBV7-8 and TRBJ2-1; 7 positions match TRBD2. The CDR3 length is 14 residues. Germline V gene lookup returns CDR1 SGHVS and CDR2 FQNEAQ. V was pared by 11 bases and J by 0 bases, with 7 bases of the junction left unmatched. The CDR3 bases are TGTGCCTCCAGGACGGGGGGCTCCTACAATGAGCAGTTCTTC. It is translated as CASRTGGSYNEQFF.

This chain connects TRBV12-3 or TRBV12-4 to TRBJ1-1; 7 nucleotides line up with TRBD1. This CDR3 has 12 amino acids. Unmatched junction bases numbered 6, after V lost 3 bases and J lost 11 bases. The CDR3 nucleotides are TGTGCCAGCAGTTTGACAGGGATGAAGGCTTTCTTT. This encodes CASSLTGMKAFF.

V is TRBV19 and J is TRBJ2-1; 8 bases agree with TRBD2. The germline V gene has CDR1 LNHDA and CDR2 SQIVND (reference sequence). CDR3 length: 16 amino acids. Unmatched junction bases numbered 15, after V lost 5 bases and J lost 9 bases. Here the CDR3 DNA reads TGTGCCAGTAGTCCCGCGGGAGGACCGATAGTCGGTGAGCAGTTCTTC. As protein: CASSPAGGPIVGEQFF.

This clone has only a few counts. The chain is built from TRBV9 and TRBJ1-4, with a possible D match to TRBD1 (5 bases). CDR1 and CDR2 (germline): SGDLS, YYNGEE. The CDR3 totals 13 residues. The V end lost 3 bases, the J end lost 4 bases, and 7 bases lay between the germline ends. The CDR3 DNA follows: TGTGCCAGCAGCGCGACAGATAATGAAAAACTGTTTTTT. Protein product: CASSATDNEKLFF.

V and J are TRBV6-1 and TRBJ1-5, with 9 bases aligning to TRBD1. The CDR3 length is 16 residues. CDR1 MNHNS and CDR2 SASEGT come from the germline V gene. Trimming at V came to 4 bases and at J to 9 bases, leaving 13 bases not matched to a gene. CDR3 nucleotides: TGTGCCAGCAGTGGAAAAGGACAGGGGAAGGAGCGGCCCCAGCATTTT. Its translation is CASSGKGQGKERPQHF.

A few counts support this clone. The rearrangement uses TRBV25-1 and TRBJ1-2; 9 bases are shared with TRBD1. V dropped 2 bases and J dropped 12; count of bases not matched to a gene: 7. This CDR3 is built from 13 residues. Per the germline V gene, CDR1 is MGHDK and CDR2 is SYGVNS. The CDR3 here is CASSEPRTGVNTF. The CDR3 region has the DNA TGTGCCAGCAGTGAACCTCGGACAGGGGTAAACACCTTC.

The chain has TRBV29-1 and TRBJ2-7; D may be TRBD2 (5 bases). This CDR3 is built from 11 residues. Germline V CDR1 and CDR2: SQVTM, ANQGSEA. Trimming took off 7 bases at V and 5 bases at J, with 12 bases between the two ends. CDR3 loop: CSAGRRDEQYF. Written as DNA, the CDR3 is TGCAGCGCGGGGAGAAGGGACGAGCAGTACTTC.

The rearrangement uses TRBV6-5 and TRBJ1-4; 9 nucleotides line up with TRBD1. In germline, CDR1 is MNHEY, CDR2 SVGAGI. V lost 8 bases and J lost 8; bases outside the gene matches: 9. The CDR3 has 14 residues. The CDR3 nucleotides are TGTGCCAGCCTGACAAGGGACAGGGAAGAAAAACTGTTTTTT. Encoded protein: CASLTRDREEKLFF.

This chain uses TRBV19 with TRBJ1-5; D unresolved. Trimming took off 3 bases at V and 4 bases at J, with 4 bases between the two ends. Looked up from germline, CDR1 is LNHDA and CDR2 is SQIVND (reference sequence). The CDR3 consists of 12 residues. The CDR3 loop is CASSIGNQPQHF. The CDR3 region has the DNA TGTGCCAGTAGTATTGGAAATCAGCCCCAGCATTTT.

The chain links TRBV7-9 to TRBJ1-4, with 8 bases lining up with TRBD1. In germline, CDR1 is SEHNR, CDR2 FQNEAQ (reference sequence). Germline trimming cut 4 bases from V and 8 bases from J; bases unmatched to any gene: 6. This CDR3 has 14 residues. In nucleotides, the CDR3 is TGTGCCAGCAGCTCCTCAGGGGGCGAAGAAAAACTGTTTTTT. It translates to CASSSSGGEEKLFF.

This clone showed up just once. The sample holds other DNA sequences that translate to the same CDR3. The chain has TRBV28 and TRBJ2-7; D remains ambiguous. The CDR3 extends over 12 amino acids. The V end was cut by 6 bases, the J end by 0 bases, with 6 bases between. Germline assignment: CDR1 MDHEN and CDR2 SYDVKM. CDR3 nucleotides: TGTGCCAGCAGCCGTGACTCCTACGAGCAGTACTTC. Protein product: CASSRDSYEQYF.

The V gene is TRBV19, the J gene TRBJ2-1; 7 bases line up with TRBD2. Trimming cost V 7 bases and J 8 bases; bases outside gene matches: 11. The germline CDR1 and CDR2 sequences are LNHDA and SQIVND (reference sequence). This CDR3 has 14 amino acids. This chain's CDR3 is CASTFGGGGDEQFF. DNA of the CDR3: TGTGCCAGTACATTCGGCGGGGGAGGGGATGAGCAGTTCTTC.

The chain employs TRBV5-1 and TRBJ2-2; no definite D call. V was cut by 1 base and J by 0 bases, with 10 bases left in between. This CDR3 spans 16 amino acids. The germline CDR1 and CDR2 sequences are SGHRS and YFSETQ. As DNA, the CDR3 is TGCGCCAGCAGCTTGTCGGCCGTTGCGAACACCGGGGAGCTGTTTTTT. It is translated as CASSLSAVANTGELFF. The whole variable domain, filled in from reference TRBV5-1 and TRBJ2-2, reads KAGVTQTPRYLIKTRGQQVTLSCSPISGHRSVSWYQQTPGQGLQFLFEYFSETQRNKGNFPGRFSGRQFSNSRSEMNVSTLELGDSALYLCASSLSAVANTGELFFGEGSRLTVL.